A single sample is the source of the 28 T cell receptor beta chains below, sequenced in a study of T-cell memory formation after mild COVID-19. TCRdb fed the 5' RACE reads into MiXCR, producing one record per CDR3 protein. The sample lists some 440,000 distinct CDR3 sequences; 20% to 25% were seen once. The sample comprised PBMCs or a T cell subset sorted from them (not recorded which). The source of these receptors is an adult woman who had mild COVID-19 (a few samples of this study predate the infection). Cell type and time point are not known.

V is TRBV5-1 and J is TRBJ2-1; tentatively, D is TRBD2 (5 bases). Trimming left V 4 bases short and J 8 bases short, with 16 bases between. Germline V gene sequence: CDR1 SGHRS, CDR2 YFSETQ. The CDR3 covers 14 residues. CDR3 sequence reads: CASSPAGLPDEQFF. The CDR3 DNA reads TGCGCCAGCAGCCCGGCGGGTCTCCCGGATGAGCAGTTCTTC.

The V call is TRBV5-8, the J call TRBJ2-7, with 12 positions matching TRBD1. This CDR3 contains 15 residues. J gave up 5 bases and V 3 bases, and 6 bases lay outside the gene matches. Germline V gene data show CDR1 as SGHTS and CDR2 as YDEGEE. CDR3 nucleotide sequence: TGTGCCAGCAGCTACCGGGACAGGGGGCACCACGAGCAGTACTTC. Residues: CASSYRDRGHHEQYF.

Only a few counts were recorded for this clonotype. J is TRBJ2-1 and V is TRBV5-1; 8 positions match TRBD1. The CDR3 runs to 15 residues. Germline V gene lookup returns CDR1 SGHRS and CDR2 YFSETQ. V trimming: 4 bases; J trimming: 7 bases; junction bases outside the gene matches: 10. The CDR3 bases are TGCGCCAGCAGCCTCGACAGGGGAAGAGGGAATGAGCAGTTCTTC. Protein product: CASSLDRGRGNEQFF.

This clonotype was detected a few times. This chain uses TRBV2 with TRBJ2-1, with TRBD1 as a possible D gene (5 bases). V was cut by 6 bases and J by 8 bases, with 20 bases left in between. The germline V gene has CDR1 SNHLY and CDR2 FYNNEI. The CDR3 is 15 residues long. The CDR3 sequence is CASSDRSFMVHEQFF. The CDR3 nucleotides read TGTGCCAGCAGCGACAGATCTTTTATGGTCCATGAGCAGTTCTTC.

This clonotype was seen more than once but under ten times. The chain links TRBV12-3 or TRBV12-4 to TRBJ1-5; possible D gene TRBD1, 6 bases. The CDR3 extends over 14 amino acids. The V end lost 4 bases, the J end lost 2 bases, and 9 bases lay between the germline ends. Here the CDR3 DNA reads TGTGCCAGCAGTTCGGACAGCGGCAATCAGCCCCAGCATTTT. Translation gives CASSSDSGNQPQHF.

The chain links TRBV7-6 to TRBJ1-1; 8 bases align to TRBD1. V lost 2 bases, J lost 11 bases, and 10 bases stayed unmatched. This CDR3 comprises 14 residues. The germline CDR1 and CDR2 sequences are SGHVS and FNYEAQ. DNA for the CDR3: TGTGCCAGCAGCTTAAGCCAGGGGGCTTCGGAGGCTTTCTTT. Its translation: CASSLSQGASEAFF. The full variable domain, completed using reference TRBV7-6 and TRBJ1-1, is GAGVSQSPRYKVTKRGQDVALRCDPISGHVSLYWYRQALGQGPEFLTYFNYEAQQDKSGLPNDRFSAERPEGSISTLTIQRTEQRDSAMYRCASSLSQGASEAFFGQGTRLTVV.

This rearrangement joins TRBV27 to TRBJ1-6, with D possibly matching TRBD1 (5 bases). V was trimmed by 7 bases and J by 14 bases, leaving 15 bases between them. The germline gives CDR1 MNHEY, CDR2 SMNVEV (reference sequence). This CDR3 is 12 amino acids long. CDR3 bases: TGTGCCAGCAAGACCGGGGGGGGAACCCTCCACTTT. This encodes CASKTGGGTLHF.

The chain combines TRBV4-3 with TRBJ2-5; no clear D gene. The CDR3 covers 14 residues. Trimming stripped 1 base from V and 2 bases from J, with 8 bases between. Looked up from germline, CDR1 is LGHNA and CDR2 is YSLEER. This chain's CDR3 is CASSQGHSQETQYF. The CDR3 DNA follows: TGCGCCAGCAGCCAAGGTCACAGTCAAGAGACCCAGTACTTC.

The chain links TRBV5-1 to TRBJ2-3; 10 bases are shared with TRBD2. After removal of 3 bases from V and 3 bases from J, the junction contained 4 bases not matched to a gene. The germline gives CDR1 SGHRS, CDR2 YFSETQ. CDR3 length: 15 residues. The CDR3 loop reads CASSSISGGTDTQYF. In DNA, the CDR3 is TGCGCCAGCAGCTCAATTAGCGGGGGGACAGATACGCAGTATTTT. The full variable domain, with the rest looked up from reference TRBV5-1 and TRBJ2-3, is KAGVTQTPRYLIKTRGQQVTLSCSPISGHRSVSWYQQTPGQGLQFLFEYFSETQRNKGNFPGRFSGRQFSNSRSEMNVSTLELGDSALYLCASSSISGGTDTQYFGPGTRLTVL.

J is TRBJ2-3 and V is TRBV7-9; D not certain. Germline V gene lookup returns CDR1 SEHNR and CDR2 FQNEAQ (reference sequence). The CDR3 totals 15 residues. Trimming left V 5 bases short and J 0 bases short, with 12 bases between. CDR3 nucleotides: TGTGCCAGCAGCGAAATGAAGGACAGCACAGATACGCAGTATTTT. Amino acid sequence: CASSEMKDSTDTQYF.

A few counts support this clonotype. The chain uses TRBV14 and TRBJ2-3; D ambiguous. The CDR3 runs to 17 residues. V was trimmed by 4 bases and J by 4 bases, leaving 21 bases between them. Looked up from germline, CDR1 is SGHDN and CDR2 is FVKESK. The CDR3, as DNA: TGTGCCAGCAGCCTCAGATCATCTCGGACCCCACCAGATACGCAGTATTTT. Translated: CASSLRSSRTPPDTQYF. The full variable domain, rest sourced from reference TRBV14 and TRBJ2-3, is EAGVTQFPSHSVIEKGQTVTLRCDPISGHDNLYWYRRVMGKEIKFLLHFVKESKQDESGMPNNRFLAERTGGTYSTLKVQPAELEDSGVYFCASSLRSSRTPPDTQYFGPGTRLTVL.

The V gene is TRBV7-8, the J gene TRBJ2-3, with 8 nucleotides matching TRBD1. The germline V gene has CDR1 SGHVS and CDR2 FQNEAQ. V shed 5 bases and J 10 bases; nucleotides not matched to a gene: 11. The CDR3 covers 14 residues. The CDR3 DNA reads as TGTGCCAGCAGCGAACAGGGGGTCATACGGGCGCAGTATTTT. This translates into CASSEQGVIRAQYF.

Only a few counts were recorded for this clonotype. The V call is TRBV7-8, the J call TRBJ2-1; TRBD2 aligns across 10 bases. Trimming took 2 bases from V and 7 from J; bases not matched to a gene: 8. Germline V lookup: CDR1 SGHVS, CDR2 FQNEAQ. This CDR3 is built from 16 residues. The CDR3 nucleotides are TGTGCCAGCAGCTTATGGGCTAGCGGGAGTCGGAATGAGCAGTTCTTC. It specifies CASSLWASGSRNEQFF.

This clonotype has more than one count but fewer than ten. The V call is TRBV5-5, the J call TRBJ2-3; no clear D gene. CDR1 and CDR2 (germline): SGHKS, YYEKEE (reference sequence). The CDR3 contains 14 residues. The ends were cut back, 3 bases at V and 3 bases at J, with 11 bases in the middle. CDR3 in amino acids: CASSSQVLTDTQYF. CDR3 in DNA: TGTGCCAGCAGCTCTCAGGTTTTAACAGATACGCAGTATTTT.

The V gene is TRBV12-3 or TRBV12-4, the J gene TRBJ1-6, with a tentative D call TRBD1 (5 bases). Trimming took off 6 bases at V and 1 base at J, with 13 bases between the two ends. CDR3 length: 16 residues. The CDR3 nucleotides read TGTGCCAGCAGCTTGGCGGGGGGGTCCTATAATTCACCCCTCCACTTT. This codes for CASSLAGGSYNSPLHF.

This clonotype came up a few times. The V and J genes are TRBV7-2 and TRBJ1-5; no firm D call. This CDR3 has 13 residues. Trimming took off 2 bases at V and 5 bases at J, with 7 bases between the two ends. Germline values: CDR1 SGHTA, CDR2 FQGNSA. The DNA of the CDR3 is TGTGCCAGCAGCTTACAGTGGGATCAGCCCCAGCATTTT. Amino acids: CASSLQWDQPQHF.

The genes are TRBV5-1 and TRBJ1-1, with D perhaps TRBD1 (5 bases). V was cut by 6 bases and J by 0 bases, with 12 bases left in between. Germline loops: CDR1 SGHRS, CDR2 YFSETQ. The CDR3 extends over 14 amino acids. CDR3 sequence reads: CASTQDTLNTEAFF. The CDR3, as DNA: TGCGCCAGCACCCAGGACACTCTGAACACTGAAGCTTTCTTT.

This clonotype was observed a few times. This chain joins TRBV5-1 and TRBJ2-1; D unclear. Germline assignment: CDR1 SGHRS and CDR2 YFSETQ. V was pared by 1 base and J by 6 bases, with 11 bases between. The CDR3 is made up of 14 amino acids. CDR3 protein: CASSLNPEPNEQFF. The DNA of the CDR3 is TGCGCCAGCAGCTTGAATCCAGAACCCAATGAGCAGTTCTTC.

Only a few counts were recorded for this clonotype. The genes are TRBV29-1 and TRBJ1-2; no definite D call. Looked up from germline, CDR1 is SQVTM and CDR2 is ANQGSEA. This CDR3 has 11 residues. Trimming stripped 1 base from V and 6 bases from J, with 6 bases between. In DNA form, the CDR3 reads TGCAGCGTTGAAGCAGACCATGGCTACACCTTC. This sequence encodes CSVEADHGYTF.

The chain uses TRBV24-1 and TRBJ2-2; 11 positions match TRBD2. From germline, CDR1 is KGHDR and CDR2 SFDVKD. The CDR3 spans 17 residues. J gave up 7 bases and V 4 bases, and 10 bases lay outside the gene matches. The CDR3 coding sequence is TGTGCCACCAGTGAAGATACTAGCGGGAGCTTGCTCGGGGAGCTGTTTTTT. Encoded protein: CATSEDTSGSLLGELFF.

This clonotype was observed a handful of times. The rearrangement links TRBV12-3 or TRBV12-4 to TRBJ2-5; TRBD1 matches 7 bases. The length of the CDR3 is 16 residues. The J segment lost 9 bases and the V segment lost 3 bases, leaving 16 bases of the junction unmatched. CDR3 sequence: CASSLVWSYDRVSQYF. CDR3 nucleotides: TGTGCCAGCAGTTTGGTTTGGTCGTATGACAGGGTGTCCCAGTACTTC.

This clonotype occurred many times. The chain carries TRBV5-1 and TRBJ2-2, with TRBD1 as a possible D gene (6 bases). CDR3 length: 15 amino acids. Germline V CDR1 and CDR2: SGHRS, YFSETQ. The ends were cut back, 4 bases at V and 5 bases at J, with 15 bases in the middle. The CDR3 coding sequence is TGCGCCAGCAGCCAAACAGGGAGCCGGACCGGGGAGCTGTTTTTT. It encodes CASSQTGSRTGELFF.

The chain links TRBV5-1 to TRBJ1-2; 11 bases agree with TRBD1. The CDR3 extends over 16 amino acids. V shed 5 bases, J shed 7 bases, and the junction held 13 bases outside the gene matches. The germline V gene has CDR1 SGHRS and CDR2 YFSETQ. CDR3: CASSYLQDRGLGGYTF. As DNA, the CDR3 is TGCGCCAGCAGTTACCTCCAGGACAGGGGGCTAGGTGGCTACACCTTC.

The V gene is TRBV30, the J gene TRBJ1-2; D uncertain. The CDR3 is 12 residues long. The germline CDR1 and CDR2 sequences are GTSNPN and SVGIG (reference sequence). V lost 2 bases, J lost 3 bases, and 7 bases lay in between. CDR3 nucleotide sequence: TGTGCCTGGAGTTACACGTACTATGGCTACACCTTC. It is translated as CAWSYTYYGYTF.

This clonotype was seen a few times. The chain is built from TRBV7-2 and TRBJ2-1; D possibly corresponds to TRBD2 (6 bases). The CDR3 has 14 amino acids. Germline CDR1 SGHTA, CDR2 FQGNSA. Trimming took off 0 bases at V and 7 bases at J, with 10 bases between the two ends. DNA of the CDR3: TGTGCCAGCAGCTTAGCCGGGAGTCTGAATGAGCAGTTCTTC. It codes for CASSLAGSLNEQFF.

In its sample, this clonotype was seen a few times. The chain carries TRBV7-9 and TRBJ2-7, with TRBD2 matching over 12 bases. Trimming at V came to 4 bases and at J to 1 base, leaving 8 bases not matched to a gene. Germline lookup yields CDR1 SEHNR and CDR2 FQNEAQ (reference sequence). The CDR3 extends over 17 amino acids. CDR3: CASSWTSGEPSSYEQYF. CDR3 nucleotides: TGTGCCAGCAGCTGGACTAGCGGGGAGCCCTCATCCTACGAGCAGTACTTC.

This clonotype turned up a few times. The chain carries TRBV9 and TRBJ2-1; D is possibly TRBD2 (5 bases). Germline CDR1 reads SGDLS; CDR2 reads YYNGEE. The CDR3 totals 12 residues. Deletions cut 7 bases from V and 3 bases from J, with 8 bases between. The CDR3 protein is CASLAVYNEQFF. As DNA, the CDR3 is TGTGCCAGCCTAGCTGTCTACAATGAGCAGTTCTTC.

The V and J genes are TRBV5-1 and TRBJ2-7, with a tentative D call TRBD1 (6 bases). Deletions cut 2 bases from V and 0 bases from J, with 12 bases between. The CDR3 contains 15 residues. Germline loops: CDR1 SGHRS, CDR2 YFSETQ. CDR3 nucleotides: TGCGCCAGCAGCTTCGAGGGGGTGTCCTCCTACGAGCAGTACTTC. Amino acids: CASSFEGVSSYEQYF.